Following are 9 T cell receptor beta chains from one sample sequenced in a study of blood T cell repertoires in COVID-19. Assay: immunoSEQ multiplex PCR; the TCRdb copy retains only in-frame clones and omits some. The sample contains nearly 200,000 clones, about 83% of which appear only once. Sequenced material: peripheral blood. The source is a woman aged 70-85 years with active or convalescent COVID-19.

The chain links TRBV14 to TRBJ2-6; 7 nucleotides agree with TRBD1. Looked up from germline, CDR1 is SGHDN and CDR2 is FVKESK. The trim removed 4 bases at V and 1 base at J, leaving 10 bases unmatched. The CDR3 is 18 amino acids. The CDR3 DNA reads as TGTGCCAGCAGCCTACCGACAGGGATTGGATCTGGGGCCAACGTCCTGACTTTC. This sequence encodes CASSLPTGIGSGANVLTF. The variable domain in full, with the rest retrieved from reference TRBV14 and TRBJ2-6, is EAGVTQFPSHSVIEKGQTVTLRCDPISGHDNLYWYRRVMGKEIKFLLHFVKESKQDESGMPNNRFLAERTGGTYSTLKVQPAELEDSGVYFCASSLPTGIGSGANVLTFGAGSRLTVL.

This chain joins TRBV19 and TRBJ1-5, with D possibly being TRBD1 (5 bases). V was cut by 5 bases and J by 6 bases, with 17 bases left in between. The CDR3 runs 15 residues. The germline V gene encodes CDR1 LNHDA and CDR2 SQIVND (reference sequence). CDR3 loop: CASSPQARVSQPQHF. CDR3 nucleotide sequence: TGTGCCAGTAGTCCCCAGGCCAGGGTTAGTCAGCCCCAGCATTTT.

The gene calls are TRBV6-6 and TRBJ1-3, with 10 bases lining up with TRBD1. Unmatched junction bases numbered 9, after V lost 6 bases and J lost 4 bases. CDR1 MNHNY and CDR2 SVGAGI come from the germline V gene (reference sequence). This CDR3 has 16 residues. CDR3 protein: CASSPRQGASGNTIYF. The DNA of the CDR3 is TGTGCCAGCAGCCCGCGACAGGGGGCGTCAGGAAACACCATATATTTT.

The chain is built from TRBV6-1 and TRBJ2-3, with TRBD2 identical over 8 bases. The V gene's germline CDR1 is MNHNS and CDR2 SASEGT. The CDR3 contains 16 residues. The trim removed 4 bases at V and 5 bases at J, leaving 11 bases unmatched. CDR3 loop: CASSARAGVPGDTQYF. CDR3 DNA sequence: TGTGCCAGCAGTGCCCGAGCGGGAGTGCCGGGAGATACGCAGTATTTT.

The V call is TRBV19, the J call TRBJ1-2; perhaps TRBD1 as D (5 bases). Germline CDR1 LNHDA, CDR2 SQIVND (reference sequence). Trimming took 5 bases from V and 8 from J, leaving 21 bases between them. The CDR3 is 15 amino acids. CDR3 region: CASSPRGVSTRGYTF. CDR3 DNA: TGTGCCAGTAGTCCCCGGGGGGTCTCCACTAGAGGCTACACCTTC. The whole variable domain, filled in from reference TRBV19 and TRBJ1-2, reads DGGITQSPKYLFRKEGQNVTLSCEQNLNHDAMYWYRQDPGQGLRLIYYSQIVNDFQKGDIAEGYSVSREKKESFPLTVTSAQKNPTAFYLCASSPRGVSTRGYTFGSGTRLTVV.

The chain uses TRBV18 and TRBJ1-1; TRBD1 matches at 8 bases. Per the germline V gene, CDR1 is KGHSH and CDR2 is LQKENI. V trimming: 3 bases; J trimming: 2 bases; junction bases outside the gene matches: 5. The CDR3 totals 15 residues. DNA of the CDR3: TGTGCCAGCTCACCGCAGACAGGGGCCAACACTGAAGCTTTCTTT. Amino acids: CASSPQTGANTEAFF.

This chain joins TRBV18 and TRBJ1-1; maybe TRBD1 (6 bases). Germline V gene sequence: CDR1 KGHSH, CDR2 LQKENI. Deletions cut 3 bases from V and 1 base from J, with 9 bases between. The CDR3 loop spans 14 amino acids. CDR3 sequence: CASSPVQGNTEAFF. DNA for the CDR3: TGTGCCAGCTCACCGGTACAGGGGAACACTGAAGCTTTCTTT.

J is TRBJ1-4 and V is TRBV6-6; a weak D match, TRBD1 (6 bases). The germline V gene encodes CDR1 MNHNY and CDR2 SVGAGI (reference sequence). Trimming removed 0 bases at V and 6 bases at J, with 11 bases between. The CDR3 length is 15 residues. CDR3 DNA sequence: TGTGCCAGCAGTTACTCAGCAGGGGCAGATGAAAAACTGTTTTTT. It yields the protein CASSYSAGADEKLFF.

The chain joins TRBV6-6 to TRBJ1-3, with a tentative D call TRBD1 (5 bases). The CDR3 runs to 15 residues. The germline V and J ends were trimmed by 3 bases and 1 base, with 10 bases remaining between them. Looked up from germline, CDR1 is MNHNY and CDR2 is SVGAGI (reference sequence). CDR3: CASSYGGESGNTIYF. CDR3 nucleotide sequence: TGTGCCAGCAGTTATGGAGGGGAATCTGGAAACACCATATATTTT.